The sequence of this T cell receptor beta chain was determined in a study of T cell changes during pregnancy in multiple sclerosis (dated by TCRdb to the late 2010s). Concerning the study at large: The study looked at changes in the T cell repertoire across pregnancy in women with multiple sclerosis.

The germline V gene specifies MNHNS as CDR1 and SASEGT as CDR2. The germline V end is reduced by 1 base and the J end by 8 bases; junction bases left unmatched: 1. Reading from cysteine to phenylalanine, the CDR3 counts 14 amino acids. The read is trimmed to its CDR3 DNA, 42 bases read in frame from base 1. Remarks on this clone: Its antigen is currently not known. No base quality values were provided; no much bigger clone lies one nucleotide off.

Libraries were built with the immunoSEQ multiplex PCR assay. TCRdb mirrors the immuneACCESS table, restricted to in-frame sequences. Some clones are absent from its copies; in checked studies, under half trace to an unresolved V gene, and the reason for the others is unknown. This sample lists 50,000 or so clones; approximately 95% were detected once. Of the sample, roughly 0.34% falls within the top ten clones. This chain is built from TRBV6-1 and TRBJ1-6, and TRBD1 matches 8 of the central bases. The TCR sequence derives from a female donor with multiple sclerosis, enrolled in a pregnancy study. This specimen was CD4+ T cells from peripheral blood mononuclear cells, taken in the third trimester of pregnancy. CDR3 loop: CASSEVDRDSPLHF. The DNA sequence is as follows: TGTGCCAGCAGTGAAGTGGACAGGGATTCACCCCTCCACTTT.